This TCR beta chain appears in the sequencing data of a study of T-cell reconstitution after alpha-beta-depleted transplantation in children (dated by TCRdb to about 2016). With regard to the full study: T-cell immune reconstitution after TCRalphabeta/CD19-depleted allogeneic hematopoietic cell transplantation in children was quantitatively tracked in the study by means of TCR repertoire profiling. Findings and caveats that apply to the study as a whole: Hyperexpanded clone frequencies declined over subsequent months; after one year, T-cell counts and TCRbeta diversity were mostly attributed to newly produced T cells. In some patients, the high TCRbeta diversity seen at day 60 was put down to recipient T cells and intrathymic progenitors that had survived conditioning. About two months after transplant, the apparently early recovery of alphabetaT-cell counts reportedly depended on just several hundred clones that had expanded rapidly and came from non-depleted graft cells.

The library was prepared using PCR. TCRdb lists the instrument as Illumina HiSeq 2500. TCR libraries were prepared with molecular barcoding, using unique molecular identifiers to normalize TCRbeta repertoire quantification. TCRdb handled the public reads itself, with Q25 trimming in fastp and clone calling in MiXCR, and kept productive beta chains. Identical CDR3 protein sequences are pooled into one entry, listed with their most common genes and DNA. A total of 300,000 to 400,000 distinct CDR3 sequences appear in this sample, 15% to 20% of them only once. The biggest ten clones account for approximately 44% of the sample. Explained via the paper, the treatment or condition label denotes: allogeneic hematopoietic cell transplantation with graft depleted of TCRalphabeta T cells and CD19 B cells. The children who served as transplant recipients had been given grafts of TCRalphabeta/CD19-depleted allogeneic hematopoietic cells.

Worth noting for this clonotype: Its antigen has not been determined. There are no base qualities to consult, and no much larger clone falls within one base.

The germline V gene (reference sequence) gives CDR1 as SEHNR and CDR2 as FQNEAQ. Including the terminal cysteine and phenylalanine, the CDR3 comprises 13 residues. Of all the DNA, just the CDR3 is kept, 39 bases in frame from base 1. V and J lose 4 bases and 6 bases, and a span of 9 bases separates them. The clonotype originates from a male patient aged 2 to 9 who had a stem cell transplant for acute lymphoblastic leukemia, so the T cells may come from the graft donor. The V and J genes are TRBV7-9 and TRBJ2-2; no confident D gene assignment can be made. Source: PBMCs, mostly from graft donor cells, taken 360 days after TCRalphabeta/CD19-depleted stem cell transplant. The nucleotide sequence reads TGTGCCAGCAGCTCGTGGTCGGCCGGGGAGCTGTTTTTT. It is translated as CASSSWSAGELFF.